These 28 T cell receptor beta chains were all obtained from the same sample, sequenced in a study of T cells in Graves' hyperthyroidism and ophthalmopathy. The source material, RNA transcripts, was used to amplify TCR beta CDR3 regions. RT-PCR in the first round (using the HTBI primer set) targeted the TCR CDR3. MiXCR, applied by TCRdb to the multiplex PCR reads, yields one record per CDR3 protein. Counted here are around 450,000 distinct CDR3 sequences, about an eighth occurring once; the ten biggest clones make up roughly 4.8%. The sequenced material came from blood. These receptors came from a woman younger than 30 with Graves' hyperthyroidism.

This clonotype appeared a few times. The rearrangement links TRBV5-1 to TRBJ2-1, with TRBD2 matching over 11 bases. The CDR3 runs to 15 residues. V lost 4 bases and J lost 6; bases outside the gene matches: 6. The germline gives CDR1 SGHRS, CDR2 YFSETQ. For the CDR3, the DNA is TGCGCCAGCAGCCCGGGACTAGCGGCACCCAATGAGCAGTTCTTC. Encoded protein: CASSPGLAAPNEQFF. Filled out from reference TRBV5-1 and TRBJ2-1, the complete variable domain reads KAGVTQTPRYLIKTRGQQVTLSCSPISGHRSVSWYQQTPGQGLQFLFEYFSETQRNKGNFPGRFSGRQFSNSRSEMNVSTLELGDSALYLCASSPGLAAPNEQFFGPGTRLTVL.

This clonotype showed up many times. The J gene is TRBJ1-4, the V gene TRBV20-1; D gene uncertain. V lost 3 bases and J 7 bases, leaving 12 bases between the germline ends. Germline-derived CDR1 and CDR2 are DFQATT and SNEGSKA (reference sequence). The CDR3 sequence is 13 residues long. The CDR3 is CSASGQVGEKLFF. The DNA for the CDR3 is TGCAGTGCTAGTGGTCAGGTTGGTGAAAAACTGTTTTTT.

This clonotype was recorded at least ten times. The chain uses TRBV7-3 and TRBJ2-7, with 14 bases lining up with TRBD2. The trim removed 3 bases at V and 4 bases at J, leaving 2 bases unmatched. Looked up from germline, CDR1 is SGHTA and CDR2 is FQGTGA. CDR3 length: 15 residues. CDR3 loop: CASSLGLAGVYEQYF. The DNA of the CDR3 is TGTGCCAGCAGCTTGGGACTAGCGGGAGTTTACGAGCAGTACTTC.

The chain employs TRBV6-5 and TRBJ2-1; D call uncertain. V was cut by 2 bases and J by 6 bases, with 8 bases left in between. This CDR3 region has 13 residues. CDR1 is MNHEY, CDR2 SVGAGI, per germline. The CDR3 DNA follows: TGTGCCAGCAGTTACGGGCCCCGCAATGAGCAGTTCTTC. Amino acids: CASSYGPRNEQFF.

This sequence joins TRBV20-1 and TRBJ2-4, with 10 positions matching TRBD2. Germline CDR1 DFQATT, CDR2 SNEGSKA (reference sequence). This CDR3 has 18 amino acids. The V segment lost 2 bases and the J segment 1 base; nucleotides outside the gene matches: 11. The CDR3 region has the DNA TGCAGTGCTAGATTGGTAGCGGGAGGCCTGGGGGCCAAAAACATTCAGTACTTC. Amino acid sequence: CSARLVAGGLGAKNIQYF.

This clonotype was seen at least ten times. The V call is TRBV2, the J call TRBJ1-3, with 8 bases aligning to TRBD1. V shed 5 bases and J 1 base; nucleotides not matched to a gene: 4. The CDR3 runs 15 residues. Germline V gives CDR1 SNHLY, CDR2 FYNNEI. The CDR3: CASSSQGASGNTIYF. CDR3 in DNA: TGTGCCAGCAGTTCCCAGGGGGCATCTGGAAACACCATATATTTT.

This clonotype was picked up many times. The chain has TRBV7-3 and TRBJ1-6, with D tentatively TRBD1 (5 bases). The CDR3 is made up of 13 amino acids. Germline V gene lookup returns CDR1 SGHTA and CDR2 FQGTGA. Trimming cost V 5 bases and J 10 bases, with 12 bases left between them. CDR3 DNA sequence: TGTGCCAGCAGCGCAGGGAGTGAATCACCCCTCCACTTT. Translating gives CASSAGSESPLHF.

The chain uses TRBV7-9 and TRBJ2-7, with no clear D. The germline V gene encodes CDR1 SEHNR and CDR2 FQNEAQ (reference sequence). With 2 bases removed from V and 5 bases from J, the gap between germline ends came to 10 bases. This CDR3 has 13 amino acids. CDR3 coding DNA: TGTGCCAGCAGCTTAAACCCCAAGCACGAGCAGTACTTC. Amino acids: CASSLNPKHEQYF. Variable domain in full (rest from reference TRBV7-9 and TRBJ2-7): DTGVSQNPRHKITKRGQNVTFRCDPISEHNRLYWYRQTLGQGPEFLTYFQNEAQLEKSRLLSDRFSAERPKGSFSTLEIQRTEQGDSAMYLCASSLNPKHEQYFGPGTRLTVT.

This clonotype was counted many times. The CDR3 loop reads CASSQTTGETGELFF. The CDR3 nucleotides are TGTGCCAGCTCACAGACGACAGGAGAAACCGGGGAGCTGTTTTTT. The chain employs TRBV18 and TRBJ2-2; D might be TRBD1 (6 bases). The CDR3 is 15 residues long. Trimming stripped 4 bases from V and 5 bases from J, with 14 bases between. Germline V gives CDR1 KGHSH, CDR2 LQKENI.

In its sample, this clonotype was seen many times. V gene TRBV20-1 combines with J gene TRBJ2-1; D may match TRBD1 or TRBD2 (5 bases each). Trimming stripped 1 base from V and 2 bases from J, with 12 bases between. The CDR3 runs to 15 residues. Germline lookup yields CDR1 DFQATT and CDR2 SNEGSKA (reference sequence). This CDR3 is CSARVGGVAYNEQFF. CDR3 nucleotides: TGCAGTGCTAGAGTTGGGGGAGTTGCCTACAATGAGCAGTTCTTC.

This clonotype appeared many times. CDR3 DNA sequence: TGTGCCAGCAGTTCACCACCCGGAGCGGGAGGGACTTCCTACGAGCAGTACTTC. Translating gives CASSSPPGAGGTSYEQYF. The V gene is TRBV12-3 or TRBV12-4, the J gene TRBJ2-7, with 10 bases fitting TRBD2. This CDR3 has 18 residues. J lost 1 base, V lost 4 bases, and 13 bases had no gene match.

The chain employs TRBV7-9 and TRBJ1-2, with D possibly TRBD1 on 6 matching bases. In germline, CDR1 is SEHNR, CDR2 FQNEAQ (reference sequence). V lost 6 bases, J lost 6 bases, and 17 bases lay in between. This CDR3 region has 14 residues. The CDR3 is CASRPNRGPNGYTF. CDR3 DNA sequence: TGTGCCAGCAGGCCTAATCGGGGGCCGAATGGCTACACCTTC.

CDR3: CASSLVGGDQETQYF. For the CDR3, the DNA is TGTGCCAGCAGCTTAGTAGGAGGAGACCAAGAGACCCAGTACTTC. This chain joins TRBV11-2 and TRBJ2-5, with TRBD2 as a possible D gene (5 bases). This CDR3 contains 15 residues. The germline gives CDR1 SGHAT, CDR2 FQNNGV. V lost 1 base, J lost 0 bases, and 9 bases lay in between.

This clonotype was seen ten or more times. The chain's CDR3 is CASSQARDRRMNTEAFF. The CDR3 DNA sequence: TGTGCCAGCAGCCAAGCCCGGGACAGAAGAATGAACACTGAAGCTTTCTTT. J is TRBJ1-1 and V is TRBV3-1; 7 nucleotides line up with TRBD1. The CDR3 length is 17 residues. The junction had 8 bases not matched to a gene; V was cut back by 1 base and J by 0 bases. CDR1 is LGHDT, CDR2 YNNKEL, per germline (reference sequence).

The gene calls are TRBV10-3 and TRBJ2-7; D unresolved. This CDR3 contains 17 residues. Looked up from germline, CDR1 is ENHRY and CDR2 is SYGVKD. Trimming removed 0 bases from V and 7 bases from J, with 22 bases in between. This CDR3 reads CAISESRYGEAFGEQYF. CDR3 DNA sequence: TGTGCCATCAGTGAGTCGAGATACGGAGAAGCCTTCGGGGAGCAGTACTTC.

On this clonotype itself: A read error may explain this, as a much larger clone is one base away. The chain carries TRBV5-1 and TRBJ2-7; 8 positions match TRBD2. V trimming: 7 bases; J trimming: 4 bases; junction bases outside the gene matches: 7. The CDR3 is 13 amino acids. In germline, CDR1 is SGHRS, CDR2 YFSETQ. The CDR3 DNA sequence: TGCGCCAGCTTACTAGCGGAAACGTACGAGCAGTACTTC. It encodes CASLLAETYEQYF. The whole variable domain, remainder taken from reference TRBV5-1 and TRBJ2-7, is KAGVTQTPRYLIKTRGQQVTLSCSPISGHRSVSWYQQTPGQGLQFLFEYFSETQRNKGNFPGRFSGRQFSNSRSEMNVSTLELGDSALYLCASLLAETYEQYFGPGTRLTVT.

The chain is built from TRBV11-2 and TRBJ2-7; weak D call: TRBD1 (6 bases). There are 15 residues in the CDR3. Germline CDR1 is SGHAT and CDR2 is FQNNGV. Trimming took 5 bases from V and 1 from J, leaving 15 bases between them. This CDR3 is CASSLPMGQSYEQYF. CDR3 sequence (DNA): TGTGCCAGCAGCCTCCCAATGGGACAATCCTACGAGCAGTACTTC.

This clonotype was counted at least ten times. The chain joins TRBV4-1 to TRBJ2-1; 11 nucleotides match TRBD2. The germline V gene encodes CDR1 MGHRA and CDR2 YSYEKL. There are 16 residues in the CDR3. Trimming took 1 base from V and 8 from J; bases not matched to a gene: 7. The CDR3 sequence is CASSQGVAGGPYEQFF. CDR3 in DNA: TGCGCCAGCAGCCAAGGGGTAGCGGGAGGGCCATATGAGCAGTTCTTC.

At least ten counts were recorded for this clonotype. The chain employs TRBV27 and TRBJ2-1, with D possibly being TRBD1 (6 bases). This CDR3 has 17 amino acids. Germline CDR1 and CDR2: MNHEY and SMNVEV (reference sequence). The germline V and J ends were trimmed by 5 bases and 6 bases, with 23 bases remaining between them. Written as DNA, the CDR3 is TGTGCCAGCAGTCTGCCGTCGGGACAAGAACTAATCAATGAGCAGTTCTTC. It yields the protein CASSLPSGQELINEQFF.

In its sample, this clonotype was seen a few times. The germline gene is not matched at one end of the junction; a read error may be the cause. The rearrangement links TRBV20-1 to TRBJ1-6; no clear D. CDR1 is DFQATT and CDR2 is SNEGSKA in the germline V gene (reference sequence). This CDR3 comprises 17 residues. CDR3 residues: CSARDWAESSHNSPLHF. The CDR3 DNA is TGCAGTGCTAGAGATTGGGCAGAGAGCTCCCATAATTCACCCCTCCACTTT.

Many counts were recorded for this clonotype. The chain carries TRBV28 and TRBJ1-6; D unresolved. CDR1 and CDR2 from the germline V gene are MDHEN and SYDVKM. Trimming shortened V by 2 bases and J by 7 bases, and 12 bases separated the two germline ends. The CDR3 contains 15 residues. CDR3: CASSLTGVMNSPLHF. The CDR3 DNA reads TGTGCCAGCAGTTTAACTGGGGTCATGAATTCACCCCTCCACTTT.

J is TRBJ1-2 and V is TRBV19, with TRBD1 matching 10 bases. V gave up 4 bases and J gave up 2 bases; unmatched junction bases: 10. The CDR3 loop spans 17 amino acids. Germline lookup yields CDR1 LNHDA and CDR2 SQIVND (reference sequence). CDR3 loop: CASSTNAGQGGNYGYTF. The DNA of the CDR3 is TGTGCCAGTAGTACTAACGCCGGACAGGGGGGAAACTATGGCTACACCTTC. Using reference TRBV19 and TRBJ1-2 for the parts outside the CDR3, the full variable domain is DGGITQSPKYLFRKEGQNVTLSCEQNLNHDAMYWYRQDPGQGLRLIYYSQIVNDFQKGDIAEGYSVSREKKESFPLTVTSAQKNPTAFYLCASSTNAGQGGNYGYTFGSGTRLTVV.

Ten or more counts support this clonotype. This chain links TRBV20-1 with TRBJ2-7; 7 bases match TRBD1. CDR3 length equals 14 residues. V lost 0 bases and J lost 2; bases outside the gene matches: 4. Looked up from germline, CDR1 is DFQATT and CDR2 is SNEGSKA (reference sequence). The CDR3 loop reads CSARDDRAAYEQYF. The CDR3 region has the DNA TGCAGTGCTAGAGACGACAGGGCAGCCTACGAGCAGTACTTC.

The sample holds a few counts of this clonotype. The V call is TRBV28, the J call TRBJ1-2, with TRBD1 identical over 7 bases. Trimming took 6 bases from V and 8 from J; bases not matched to a gene: 18. The CDR3 length is 16 residues. Germline lookup yields CDR1 MDHEN and CDR2 SYDVKM. The CDR3 reads CASSFGFKQGTRGYTF. The CDR3 DNA follows: TGTGCCAGCAGCTTCGGGTTTAAACAGGGGACCCGGGGCTACACCTTC.

The table lists this clonotype with a few counts. A much larger clone sits a single nucleotide away, making a read error possible. The chain uses TRBV3-1 and TRBJ1-2; D gene uncertain. Germline V gene sequence: CDR1 LGHDT, CDR2 YNNKEL (reference sequence). The germline V and J ends were trimmed by 4 bases and 8 bases, with 17 bases remaining between them. This CDR3 is built from 14 residues. CDR3 in DNA: TGTGCCAGCAGCCGAGGATATGGTACGATCGGCTACACCTTC. It codes for CASSRGYGTIGYTF.

The table lists this clonotype with many counts. This chain links TRBV7-2 with TRBJ2-5; D is perhaps TRBD1 or TRBD2 (5 bases each). V was cut by 5 bases and J by 6 bases, with 10 bases left in between. The length of the CDR3 is 12 residues. The germline gives CDR1 SGHTA, CDR2 FQGNSA. In nucleotides, the CDR3 is TGTGCCAGCAGCCCGACGGGGCAGACCCAGTACTTC. It is translated as CASSPTGQTQYF.

The rearrangement joins TRBV9 to TRBJ2-3, with 8 bases fitting TRBD1. Trimming at V came to 4 bases and at J to 1 base, leaving 8 bases not matched to a gene. CDR3 length equals 16 residues. Germline values: CDR1 SGDLS, CDR2 YYNGEE. The CDR3 sequence: CASSPRQGRGTDTQYF. The DNA of the CDR3 is TGTGCCAGCAGCCCGAGACAGGGGAGAGGCACAGATACGCAGTATTTT.

This clonotype came up a few times. The rearrangement joins TRBV27 to TRBJ2-7; 11 bases match TRBD2. The ends lost 6 bases at V and 3 bases at J; junction bases unmatched: 10. Per the germline V gene, CDR1 is MNHEY and CDR2 is SMNVEV (reference sequence). This CDR3 has 16 residues. CDR3 residues: CASRPVAGGGDYEQYF. DNA for the CDR3: TGTGCCAGCAGACCAGTAGCGGGAGGGGGGGACTACGAGCAGTACTTC.